The next 19 T cell receptor beta chains were all read from a single sample in a study of T cell repertoires in cytomegalovirus infection. TCRdb itself ran the reads through MiXCR, one entry per CDR3 protein. In the table there are some 700,000 distinct CDR3 sequences, approximately 40% of which are singletons. Sequenced input: PBMCs. Every receptor here comes from a human donor in good health (CMV status not recorded). Some clones in this sample may be carry-over from other donors' samples.

The CDR3 region is CASTIRGTFGNQPQHF. The CDR3 DNA is TGTGCCAGCACTATCAGAGGGACATTTGGCAATCAGCCCCAGCATTTT. The V gene is TRBV6-2 or TRBV6-3, the J gene TRBJ1-5; D might be TRBD1 (6 bases). V gave up 7 bases and J gave up 2 bases, with 18 bases separating them. The germline V gene encodes CDR1 MNHEY and CDR2 SVGEGT. This CDR3 has 16 residues.

The V and J genes are TRBV12-3 or TRBV12-4 and TRBJ2-3, with D hard to call. Trimming left V 0 bases short and J 0 bases short, with 4 bases between. The CDR3 sequence is 14 residues long. The CDR3 loop reads CASSLAQSTDTQYF. The CDR3 DNA sequence: TGTGCCAGCAGTTTAGCGCAGAGCACAGATACGCAGTATTTT.

This clonotype was seen at least ten times. V and J are TRBV2 and TRBJ1-5; the match to TRBD1 covers 7 bases. CDR1 and CDR2 (germline): SNHLY, FYNNEI. Trimming removed 6 bases from V and 2 bases from J; junction bases left unmatched: 7. The CDR3 loop spans 15 amino acids. The CDR3 DNA follows: TGTGCCAGCAGACCGACAGGGATGGGCAATCAGCCCCAGCATTTT. Its protein product is CASRPTGMGNQPQHF.

The V and J genes are TRBV20-1 and TRBJ1-6; D is unclear. The V end was cut by 0 bases, the J end by 7 bases, with 13 bases between. CDR1 and CDR2 (germline): DFQATT, SNEGSKA (reference sequence). The CDR3 is 15 residues long. The CDR3 DNA follows: TGCAGTGCTAGAGATATAGAAGGGCCCAATTCACCCCTCCACTTT. This sequence encodes CSARDIEGPNSPLHF.

The chain joins TRBV12-5 to TRBJ2-3; 7 bases line up with TRBD1. The V gene's germline CDR1 is LGHNT and CDR2 FRNRAP. The CDR3 spans 16 residues. The V gene end was trimmed by 6 bases and the J gene end by 1 base; junction bases not matched to a gene: 10. The CDR3 loop is CASGSGQVECTDTQYF. The DNA for the CDR3 is TGTGCTAGTGGCTCCGGACAGGTTGAATGCACAGATACGCAGTATTTT. Drawing the rest from reference TRBV12-5 and TRBJ2-3, the complete variable domain is DARVTQTPRHKVTEMGQEVTMRCQPILGHNTVFWYRQTMMQGLELLAYFRNRAPLDDSGMPKDRFSAEMPDATLATLKIQPSEPRDSAVYFCASGSGQVECTDTQYFGPGTRLTVL.

A few counts support this clonotype. A read error may produce the germline difference seen at one junction end. The chain links TRBV5-6 to TRBJ2-5, with D hard to call. The CDR3 loop spans 14 amino acids. Germline lookup yields CDR1 SGHDT and CDR2 YYEEEE. The CDR3 sequence is CASSWEQRQVTQYF. In nucleotides, the CDR3 is TGTGCCAGCAGCTGGGAACAGCGCCAAGTGACCCAGTACTTC.

This clonotype was seen repeatedly, ten times or more. The V and J genes are TRBV7-2 and TRBJ2-7; D is undetermined. The CDR3 sequence is 13 residues long. Germline values: CDR1 SGHTA, CDR2 FQGNSA. Trimming took off 2 bases at V and 0 bases at J, with 5 bases between the two ends. DNA for the CDR3: TGTGCCAGCAGCTTAATCCCCTCCTACGAGCAGTACTTC. This sequence encodes CASSLIPSYEQYF.

This clonotype was observed a few times. This chain connects TRBV27 to TRBJ2-1; 7 bases are shared with TRBD2. CDR3 length: 15 residues. V shed 4 bases and J 2 bases; nucleotides not matched to a gene: 5. Germline values: CDR1 MNHEY, CDR2 SMNVEV (reference sequence). The DNA of the CDR3 is TGTGCCAGCAGTTCAGAGCGGGGCACCTACAATGAGCAGTTCTTC. Its protein product is CASSSERGTYNEQFF.

This clonotype has more than one count but fewer than ten. The chain employs TRBV7-2 and TRBJ2-1, with D tentatively TRBD1 (6 bases). The CDR3 totals 13 residues. Germline V lookup: CDR1 SGHTA, CDR2 FQGNSA. Deletions cut 5 bases from V and 10 bases from J, with 15 bases between. The CDR3 region has the DNA TGTGCCAGCAGCCCTGATGGGGGCGAAGAGCAGTTCTTC. This translates into CASSPDGGEEQFF.

This clonotype was seen a handful of times. The rearrangement uses TRBV15 and TRBJ1-2, with TRBD1 as a possible D gene (6 bases). The CDR3 totals 17 residues. Looked up from germline, CDR1 is LNHNV and CDR2 is YYDKDF (reference sequence). Trimming left V 1 base short and J 6 bases short, with 21 bases between. The DNA of the CDR3 is TGTGCCACCAGCAGAGGCCGTTCTAAACAGGGTTTGGATGGCTACACCTTC. Protein product: CATSRGRSKQGLDGYTF.

This clonotype has a single count. This sequence joins TRBV19 and TRBJ2-5; no clear D gene. Germline V gene data show CDR1 as LNHDA and CDR2 as SQIVND (reference sequence). The CDR3 is 14 amino acids. Trimming removed 0 bases at V and 4 bases at J, with 9 bases between. In nucleotides, the CDR3 is TGTGCCAGTAGTATAGATCGTCGGAGAGAGACCCAGTACTTC. This sequence encodes CASSIDRRRETQYF.

This clonotype was seen repeatedly, ten times or more. The rearrangement links TRBV28 to TRBJ2-7, with unresolved D. Germline CDR1 and CDR2: MDHEN and SYDVKM. Trimming removed 5 bases from V and 2 bases from J, with 4 bases in between. This CDR3 has 11 residues. In DNA form, the CDR3 reads TGTGCCAGCAGTATTACCTACGAGCAGTACTTC. Translating gives CASSITYEQYF. The full variable domain, rest sourced from reference TRBV28 and TRBJ2-7, is DVKVTQSSRYLVKRTGEKVFLECVQDMDHENMFWYRQDPGLGLRLIYFSYDVKMKEKGDIPEGYSVSREKKERFSLILESASTNQTSMYLCASSITYEQYFGPGTRLTVT.

Of note for this clonotype: Germline is not matched at one junction end, which may reflect a read error. This chain connects TRBV28 to TRBJ2-7; D is perhaps TRBD1 or TRBD2 (5 bases each). In germline, CDR1 is MDHEN, CDR2 SYDVKM. There are 13 residues in the CDR3. The CDR3 DNA is TGTTCCAGCAGTTCCCCAGGGACCTACGATCAGTACTTC. As protein: CSSSSPGTYDQYF.

The rearrangement joins TRBV6-6 to TRBJ1-3; no definite D call. CDR1 and CDR2 from the germline V gene are MNHNY and SVGAGI (reference sequence). The V gene lost 2 bases and the J gene lost 7 bases, with 3 bases spanning the gap. This CDR3 region has 11 residues. In DNA, the CDR3 is TGTGCCAGCAGTTACGCGAACACCATATATTTT. Its protein is CASSYANTIYF.

This sequence joins TRBV27 and TRBJ2-1, with D possibly matching TRBD2 (5 bases). Trimming removed 5 bases from V and 7 bases from J, with 15 bases in between. The CDR3 covers 14 residues. CDR1 is MNHEY and CDR2 is SMNVEV in the germline V gene (reference sequence). CDR3 DNA sequence: TGTGCCAGCAGTCCCCTCGCCCGCGGGAATGAGCAGTTCTTC. This codes for CASSPLARGNEQFF.

There are a few counts of this clonotype. This chain links TRBV11-2 with TRBJ2-7; a possible D gene is TRBD1 (5 bases). Germline V gene data show CDR1 as SGHAT and CDR2 as FQNNGV. V lost 1 base to trimming and J lost 0 bases, with 16 bases between them. The CDR3 contains 17 residues. The CDR3 sequence: CASSLVGVPTSSYEQYF. The DNA for the CDR3 is TGTGCCAGCAGCTTAGTAGGGGTCCCCACCAGCTCCTACGAGCAGTACTTC.

CDR3 in amino acids: CSVKGLTLNYGYTF. CDR3 nucleotide sequence: TGCAGCGTTAAGGGCTTGACGCTTAACTATGGCTACACCTTC. The chain combines TRBV29-1 with TRBJ1-2; no clear D. V lost 5 bases, J lost 1 base, and 14 bases lay in between. The CDR3 consists of 14 residues. CDR1 and CDR2 from the germline V gene are SQVTM and ANQGSEA.

This clonotype was observed many times. The genes are TRBV7-8 and TRBJ1-1; TRBD1 is a possible D gene (6 bases). The CDR3 covers 16 residues. CDR1 SGHVS and CDR2 FQNEAQ come from the germline V gene. The V end was cut by 1 base, the J end by 2 bases, with 14 bases between. The CDR3 loop reads CASSLVAGTQNTEAFF. CDR3 DNA sequence: TGTGCCAGCAGCTTAGTGGCCGGGACACAAAACACTGAAGCTTTCTTT.

This clonotype has just one count. This sequence may be a read error, since a much larger clone differs from it by one base. V usage is TRBV25-1 and J usage is TRBJ2-5, with no clear D. Germline CDR1 is MGHDK and CDR2 is SYGVNS. Trimming removed 5 bases at V and 3 bases at J, with 4 bases between. The CDR3 is 11 residues long. In DNA, the CDR3 is TGTGCCAGCAGTCATAAAGAGACCCAGTACTTC. Translation: CASSHKETQYF.